A selection of T cell receptor beta chains follows, all from one sample in a study of shared clonotypes between healthy human individuals. The data were produced by immunoSEQ multiplex PCR, yet TCRdb's version contains in-frame clones alone and is incomplete. The repertoire holds around 1.5 million clones, with approximately 98% as singletons. Sequencing was performed on naive CD4+ T cells sorted from blood. The receptors come from a young man in good health. CDR3s include the opening cysteine and the closing phenylalanine or tryptophan. D genes are given only for firm matches. Clone size is stated in some rows and not others, as once, few, many or a class when expanded.

cdr3_nt cdr3_aa j_call clone_size v_call d_call
TGTGCCAGTAGGGATGCGGGAGTCTACGAGCAGTACTTC CASRDAGVYEQYF TRBJ2-7 . TRBV19 TRBD2
TGTGCCAGCAGGGTCAGGAGTCAGCCTTACAATGAGCAGTTCTTC CASRVRSQPYNEQFF TRBJ2-1 . TRBV2 .
TGTGCCACCAGTTCCGGGGTTCTAGTCAGCAATGAGCAGTTCTTC CATSSGVLVSNEQFF TRBJ2-1 . TRBV15 .
TGTGCCAGCTCACCGCGTAGGACCGAGACAGGGCTCACTGAAGCTTTCTTT CASSPRRTETGLTEAFF TRBJ1-1 . TRBV18 TRBD1
TGTGCCAGCAGTTACTCGGCGGTCACTGAAGCTTTCTTT CASSYSAVTEAFF TRBJ1-1 . TRBV6-5 .
TGTGCCAGCAGCCATTTAGGGGGGGTTGCTTCGTTC CASSHLGGVASF TRBJ1-2 . TRBV14 .
TGTGCCAGCAGCGTACTCCGGGGGGTGACCTCCTACGAGCAGTACTTC CASSVLRGVTSYEQYF TRBJ2-7 . TRBV11-2 TRBD2
TGTGCCAGCAGCTTCGGGACAGGTAACTACGAGCAGTACTTC CASSFGTGNYEQYF TRBJ2-7 . TRBV5-5 TRBD1
TGTGCCAGCTCCCCCACAGGACATAATGAAAAACTGTTTTTT CASSPTGHNEKLFF TRBJ1-4 once TRBV18 .
TGTGCCAGCAGTTTATTTGGGAGGATGGGGAGCAATAACTATGGCTACACCTTC CASSLFGRMGSNNYGYTF TRBJ1-2 once TRBV28 .
TGTGCCAGCAGCTCCGGGACTTCCAATGAGCAGTTCTTC CASSSGTSNEQFF TRBJ2-1 . TRBV7-3 .
TGTGCCAGCATCTATTGGACTGAAGCTTTCTTT CASIYWTEAFF TRBJ1-1 . TRBV2 .
TGTGCCAGCAGCCCCAAACCCTGGTGGCTAGCGTCGAACACCGGGGAGCTGTTTTTT CASSPKPWWLASNTGELFF TRBJ2-2 once TRBV7-2 .
TGTGCCAGCAGCTTGGCTGACAGTTCTGGCACAGATACGCAGTATTTT CASSLADSSGTDTQYF TRBJ2-3 . TRBV5-4 .
TGTGCCAGCAGCAAGCCGGGTTCGGGAGATACGCAGTATTTT CASSKPGSGDTQYF TRBJ2-3 . TRBV21-1 .
TGTGCCAGCAGTTTAAGGAGGGGGCGTCCTGAAGCTTTCTTT CASSLRRGRPEAFF TRBJ1-1 . TRBV28 TRBD1
TGTGCCAGTAGTAGAGGGACAGATCGAAATTACGAGCAGTACTTC CASSRGTDRNYEQYF TRBJ2-7 . TRBV19 TRBD1
TGCAGCGTTGTAGTGCTCTCTGCAGATACGCAGTATTTT CSVVVLSADTQYF TRBJ2-3 . TRBV29-1 .
TGTGCCAGCCGGGGTGTAGGCGGCAATCAGCCCCAGCATTTT CASRGVGGNQPQHF TRBJ1-5 . TRBV25-1 .
TGTGCCAGCAGTTCTTCAGAGACCCAGTACTTC CASSSSETQYF TRBJ2-5 . TRBV6-5 .
TGTGCCAGCAGTGCTAGTAGCGGAGGTGCCTACGAGCAGTACTTC CASSASSGGAYEQYF TRBJ2-7 . TRBV6-1 .
TGTGCCAGCAGTGCTAGGGAGAACACCGGGGAGCTGTTTTTT CASSARENTGELFF TRBJ2-2 . TRBV6-4 .
TGTGCCAGCAGTTACGGGAACCCCATCTATGGCTACACCTTC CASSYGNPIYGYTF TRBJ1-2 . TRBV6-5 .
TGTGCCAGCCTCACCATAGGGACAGGGCCCACTGAAGCTTTCTTT CASLTIGTGPTEAFF TRBJ1-1 . TRBV18 TRBD1
TGCGCCAGCAGTGAACTAGCAACGCAGTATTTT CASSELATQYF TRBJ2-3 . TRBV10-1 .
TGTGCCAGCAGCGCTAAAATGGGGACTAGCGGGAGTAGTGAGCAGTTCTTC CASSAKMGTSGSSEQFF TRBJ2-1 . TRBV5-4 TRBD2
TGTGCCAGCAGTTTGAGGGTTGCAGATACGCAGTATTTT CASSLRVADTQYF TRBJ2-3 once TRBV28 .
TGTGCCAGCAGTGAATGGGGCCTAGCGGGAGTGGGGGACACAGATACGCAGTATTTT CASSEWGLAGVGDTDTQYF TRBJ2-3 . TRBV6-1 TRBD2
TGCAGCGTTACACGATCCGGGACTAGTGTAGAGGAGCAGTTCTTC CSVTRSGTSVEEQFF TRBJ2-1 . TRBV29-1 TRBD2
TGTGCCAGCAGCGCCGCAAGGGAGGGCCTTGTTCACGAGCAGTACTTC CASSAAREGLVHEQYF TRBJ2-7 . TRBV9 TRBD2
TGTGCCAGCAGCTTGATAGGGAGGAACACTGAAGCTTTCTTT CASSLIGRNTEAFF TRBJ1-1 . TRBV5-4 .
TGCGCCAGCAGCTTGTTCTCAGGGGACAATGAGCAGTTCTTC CASSLFSGDNEQFF TRBJ2-1 . TRBV5-1 .